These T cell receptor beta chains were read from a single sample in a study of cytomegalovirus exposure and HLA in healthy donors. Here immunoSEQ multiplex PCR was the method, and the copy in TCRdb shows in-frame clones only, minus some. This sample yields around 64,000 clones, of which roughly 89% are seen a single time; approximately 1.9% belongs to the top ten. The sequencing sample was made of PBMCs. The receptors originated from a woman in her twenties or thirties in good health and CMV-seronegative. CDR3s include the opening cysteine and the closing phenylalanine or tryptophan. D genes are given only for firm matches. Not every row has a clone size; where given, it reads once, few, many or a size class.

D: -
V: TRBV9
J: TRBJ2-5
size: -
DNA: TGTGCCAGCAAAGGGGCTGGGGAGACCCAGTACTTC
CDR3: CASKGAGETQYF

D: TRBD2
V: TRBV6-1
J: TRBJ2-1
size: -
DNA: TGTGCCAGCAGTGAACGTCTGACTAGCGGGAGAGTCAATGAGCAGTTCTTC
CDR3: CASSERLTSGRVNEQFF

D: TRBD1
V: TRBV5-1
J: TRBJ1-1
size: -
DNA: TGCGCCAGCAGAGCCCCCTATACAGGGGGCCCGAACACTGAAGCTTTCTTT
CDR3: CASRAPYTGGPNTEAFF

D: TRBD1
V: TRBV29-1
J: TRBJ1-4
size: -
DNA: TGCAGCGGGACGACAGGGGCGGGGGAAAAACTGTTTTTT
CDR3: CSGTTGAGEKLFF

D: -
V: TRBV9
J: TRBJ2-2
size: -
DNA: TGTGCCAGCAGCGTAGCCACTAGCCGGGGAACCGGGGAGCTGTTTTTT
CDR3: CASSVATSRGTGELFF

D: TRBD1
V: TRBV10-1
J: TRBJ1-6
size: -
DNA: TGCGCCAGGCTCCCGGGACAGGGGGATTCACCCCTCCACTTT
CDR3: CARLPGQGDSPLHF

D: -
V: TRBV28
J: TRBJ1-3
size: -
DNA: TGTGCCAGCACGGACGGCGGGGGGGTTGGAAACACCATATATTTT
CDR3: CASTDGGGVGNTIYF

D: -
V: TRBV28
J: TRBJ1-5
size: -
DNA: TGTGCCAGCAACCCCCAGGGTACCCAGCCCCAGCATTTT
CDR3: CASNPQGTQPQHF

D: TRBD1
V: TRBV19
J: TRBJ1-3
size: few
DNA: TGTGCCAGTAGACAGGGGCTCATCAACACCATATATTTT
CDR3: CASRQGLINTIYF

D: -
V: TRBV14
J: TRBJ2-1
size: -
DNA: TGTGCCAGCAGCCAAGGGGGACACTACAATGAGCAGTTCTTC
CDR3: CASSQGGHYNEQFF

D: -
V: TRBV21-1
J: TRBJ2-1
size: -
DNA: TGTGCCAGCAGCCCTCGAGGCTACAATGAGCAGTTCTTC
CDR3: CASSPRGYNEQFF

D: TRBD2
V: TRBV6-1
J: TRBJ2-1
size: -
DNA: TGTGCCAGCAGTGAGGGAGCGGGAGGGGCAATGAAGCAGTTCTTC
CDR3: CASSEGAGGAMKQFF

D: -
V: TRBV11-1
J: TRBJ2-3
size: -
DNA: TGTGCCAGCAGCCTCCGACAGAGGTCCCTCACAGATACGCAGTATTTT
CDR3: CASSLRQRSLTDTQYF

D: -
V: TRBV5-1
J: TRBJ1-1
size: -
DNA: TGCGCCAGCAGCTCCTTCTTGTCAGGGGATCTCACTGAAGCTTTCTTT
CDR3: CASSSFLSGDLTEAFF

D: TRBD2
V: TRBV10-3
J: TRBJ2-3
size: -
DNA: TGTGCCATCAGCGCCCCTACTAGCGGAGACGTGACAGATACGCAGTATTTT
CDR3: CAISAPTSGDVTDTQYF

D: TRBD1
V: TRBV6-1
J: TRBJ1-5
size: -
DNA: TGTGCCAGATTGACAGGGACCTCGGGGCATCAGCCCCAGCATTTT
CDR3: CARLTGTSGHQPQHF